The present T cell receptor beta chain was sequenced within a study of T cell repertoires in cytomegalovirus infection. TCRdb reprocessed the reads via MiXCR and lists one record per CDR3 protein. The sample consists of over 250,000 distinct CDR3 sequences, about 25% of them appearing once. Germline V CDR1 and CDR2: SGHTA, FQGNSA. The CDR3 extends over 13 amino acids. The ends were cut back, 1 base at V and 4 bases at J, with 7 bases in the middle. This clonotype was picked up many times. The gene calls are TRBV7-2 and TRBJ1-1; unclear D gene. Sequenced input: PBMCs. The sequence was obtained from a human donor in good health (CMV status not recorded). Some clones in this sample may be carry-over from other donors' samples. CDR3 in DNA: TGTGCCAGCAGCTTAGGGCAGAGCACTGAAGCTTTCTTT. Protein: CASSLGQSTEAFF.